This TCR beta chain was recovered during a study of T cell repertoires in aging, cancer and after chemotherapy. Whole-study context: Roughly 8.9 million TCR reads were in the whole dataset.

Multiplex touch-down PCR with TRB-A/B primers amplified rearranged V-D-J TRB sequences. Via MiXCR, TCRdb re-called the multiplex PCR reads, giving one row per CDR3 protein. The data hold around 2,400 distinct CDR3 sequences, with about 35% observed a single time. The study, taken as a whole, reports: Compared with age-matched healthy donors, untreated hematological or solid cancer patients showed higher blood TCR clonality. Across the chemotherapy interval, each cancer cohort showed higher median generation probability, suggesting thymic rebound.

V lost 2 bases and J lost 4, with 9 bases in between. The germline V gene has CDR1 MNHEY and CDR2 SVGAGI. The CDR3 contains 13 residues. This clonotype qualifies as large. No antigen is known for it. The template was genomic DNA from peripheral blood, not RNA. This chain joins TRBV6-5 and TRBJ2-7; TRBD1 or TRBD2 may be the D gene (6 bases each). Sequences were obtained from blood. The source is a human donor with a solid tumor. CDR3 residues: CASSYRRGYEQYF. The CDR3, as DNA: TGTGCCAGCAGTTACAGGAGGGGGTACGAGCAGTACTTC.